This TCR beta chain derives from a study of blood T cell repertoires in COVID-19. The overall study: Material from acute and convalescent COVID-19 was sourced from the United States, Italy and Spain. PBMCs, B-cell-depleted T cells, or T cells provided the cDNA or gDNA that made up the material.

Generated by immunoSEQ multiplex PCR, the TCRdb table keeps only in-frame clones and is missing some. The sample lists 40,000 to 45,000 clones, about nine tenths occurring once. In this sample, this clone turned up a few times. The V and J ends lost 7 bases and 1 base, in that order; junction bases with no gene match: 6. This CDR3 has 15 amino acids. Germline V gene data show CDR1 as LGHNA and CDR2 as YNFKEQ. This chain connects TRBV4-2 to TRBJ2-2; TRBD1 matches at 7 bases. This receptor was identified in a man between 45 and 60 years old with active COVID-19. The sample comprised peripheral blood. CDR3 bases: TGTGCCAGCAAGCCGGGACAGCTGAACACCGGGGAGCTGTTTTTT. This translates into CASKPGQLNTGELFF.